These 9 T cell receptor beta chains were sequenced from one sample in a study of T cell responses to AZD1222 COVID-19 vaccine. Assay used: immunoSEQ multiplex PCR; TCRdb lists only in-frame clones, some missing. The data show some 120,000 clones, roughly 86% seen once. The sample here was peripheral blood, taken 28 days after the second AZD1222 dose. Receptors originate from an adult who received the AZD1222 COVID-19 vaccine.

The rearrangement joins TRBV24-1 to TRBJ2-3; D may match TRBD1 or TRBD2 (6 bases each). This CDR3 spans 16 amino acids. V gave up 1 base and J gave up 7 bases, with 17 bases separating them. Germline CDR1 KGHDR, CDR2 SFDVKD. The CDR3 here is CATSDFSRGRSHTQYF. The CDR3 region has the DNA TGTGCCACCAGTGATTTTTCCCGGGGGCGGAGCCATACGCAGTATTTT.

The CDR3 protein is CASSRATVNTEAFF. CDR3 in DNA: TGTGCCAGTAGTAGAGCCACAGTGAACACTGAAGCTTTCTTT. The chain is built from TRBV19 and TRBJ1-1; the D is unclear. CDR3 length equals 14 residues. The germline CDR1 and CDR2 sequences are LNHDA and SQIVND (reference sequence). V lost 4 bases to trimming and J lost 0 bases, with 9 bases between them.

The gene calls are TRBV5-4 and TRBJ1-1; 7 nucleotides match TRBD1. The CDR3 totals 13 residues. V lost 0 bases to trimming and J lost 10 bases; unmatched junction nucleotides: 6. In germline, CDR1 is SGHNT, CDR2 YYREEE (reference sequence). The CDR3 reads CASSLGQGRGAFF. CDR3 nucleotides: TGTGCCAGCAGCTTGGGACAGGGCCGGGGAGCTTTCTTT.

The chain has TRBV30 and TRBJ1-5, with 7 bases identical to TRBD1. The CDR3 consists of 14 residues. Germline V gives CDR1 GTSNPN, CDR2 SVGIG (reference sequence). V lost 1 base and J lost 7; bases outside the gene matches: 7. DNA for the CDR3: TGTGCCTGGAGTGGTTACAGGGGTGGGCAGCCCCAGCATTTT. Amino acids: CAWSGYRGGQPQHF.

CDR3 in amino acids: CASSLEGARGYTF. The CDR3 region has the DNA TGTGCCAGCAGCTTAGAGGGGGCGCGGGGCTACACCTTC. This rearrangement joins TRBV11-2 to TRBJ1-2, with D possibly TRBD1 on 6 matching bases. Germline assignment: CDR1 SGHAT and CDR2 FQNNGV. The CDR3 spans 13 residues. V lost 0 bases to trimming and J lost 8 bases, with 10 bases between them.

This clone was picked up one time. This chain links TRBV25-1 with TRBJ2-7; 7 positions match TRBD1. The CDR3 consists of 14 residues. From germline, CDR1 is MGHDK and CDR2 SYGVNS. V was clipped by 5 bases and J by 5 bases; unmatched bases: 9. The CDR3 nucleotides read TGTGCCAGCAGTCCCCGACAGGGAATGGACGAGCAGTACTTC. It translates to CASSPRQGMDEQYF.

The chain combines TRBV6-5 with TRBJ1-3; TRBD1 might be the D (5 bases). The CDR3 runs to 13 residues. The germline V and J ends were trimmed by 11 bases and 2 bases, with 13 bases remaining between them. CDR1 is MNHEY and CDR2 is SVGAGI in the germline V gene. CDR3 sequence reads: CAALREAGNTIYF. The CDR3 DNA reads as TGTGCCGCACTCAGGGAGGCTGGAAACACCATATATTTT.

The chain carries TRBV6-1 and TRBJ1-1; 10 nucleotides match TRBD1. V lost 3 bases to trimming and J lost 1 base; unmatched junction nucleotides: 8. The CDR3 loop spans 17 amino acids. Per the germline V gene, CDR1 is MNHNS and CDR2 is SASEGT. This chain's CDR3 is CASSDDRQGARNTEAFF. The CDR3 bases are TGTGCCAGCAGTGACGATAGACAGGGGGCGAGGAACACTGAAGCTTTCTTT.

The V call is TRBV15, the J call TRBJ2-7, with D possibly matching TRBD1 (6 bases). The CDR3 consists of 15 residues. V lost 5 bases and J 6 bases, leaving 20 bases between the germline ends. Germline values: CDR1 LNHNV, CDR2 YYDKDF (reference sequence). Here the CDR3 reads CATSPRRAGDGEQYF. The CDR3 nucleotides are TGTGCCACCAGCCCACGTCGGGCAGGGGATGGCGAGCAGTACTTC. Drawing the rest from reference TRBV15 and TRBJ2-7, the complete variable domain is DAMVIQNPRYQVTQFGKPVTLSCSQTLNHNVMYWYQQKSSQAPKLLFHYYDKDFNNEADTPDNFQSRRPNTSFCFLDIRSPGLGDTAMYLCATSPRRAGDGEQYFGPGTRLTVT.